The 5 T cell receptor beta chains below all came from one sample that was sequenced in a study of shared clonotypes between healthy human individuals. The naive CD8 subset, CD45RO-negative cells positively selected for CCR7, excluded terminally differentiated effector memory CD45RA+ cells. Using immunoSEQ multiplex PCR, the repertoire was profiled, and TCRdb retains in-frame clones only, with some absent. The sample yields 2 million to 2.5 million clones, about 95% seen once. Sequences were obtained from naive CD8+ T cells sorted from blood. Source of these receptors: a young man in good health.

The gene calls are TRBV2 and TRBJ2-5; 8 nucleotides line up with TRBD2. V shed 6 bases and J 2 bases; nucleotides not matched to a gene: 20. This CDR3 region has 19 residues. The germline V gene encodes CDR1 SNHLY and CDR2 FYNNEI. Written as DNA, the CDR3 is TGTGCCAGCAGCGGGTGGGGAACTAGCGGAAGCCTGTCGCAAGAGACCCAGTACTTC. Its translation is CASSGWGTSGSLSQETQYF. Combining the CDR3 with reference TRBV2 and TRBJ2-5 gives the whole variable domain EPEVTQTPSHQVTQMGQEVILRCVPISNHLYFYWYRQILGQKVEFLVSFYNNEISEKSEIFDDQFSVERPDGSNFTLKIRSTKLEDSAMYFCASSGWGTSGSLSQETQYFGPGTRLLVL.

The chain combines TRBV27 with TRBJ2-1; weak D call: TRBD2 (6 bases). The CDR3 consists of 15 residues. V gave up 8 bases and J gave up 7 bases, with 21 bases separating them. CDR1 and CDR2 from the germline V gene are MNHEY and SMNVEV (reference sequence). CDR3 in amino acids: CASFKMEGPRNEQFF. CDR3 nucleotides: TGTGCCAGCTTCAAAATGGAGGGCCCACGGAATGAGCAGTTCTTC.

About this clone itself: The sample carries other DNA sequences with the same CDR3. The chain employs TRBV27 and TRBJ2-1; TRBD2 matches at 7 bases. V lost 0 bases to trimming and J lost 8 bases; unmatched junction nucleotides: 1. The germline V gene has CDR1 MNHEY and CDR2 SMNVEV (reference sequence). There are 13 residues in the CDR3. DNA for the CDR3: TGTGCCAGCAGTTTATCGACTAGCCATGAGCAGTTCTTC. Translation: CASSLSTSHEQFF.

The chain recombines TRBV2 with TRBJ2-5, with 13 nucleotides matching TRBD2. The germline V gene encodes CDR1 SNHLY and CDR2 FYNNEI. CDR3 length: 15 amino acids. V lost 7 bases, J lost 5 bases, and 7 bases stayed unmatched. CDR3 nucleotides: TGTGCCAGCATTTTACTAGCGGGGGGGCCCGAGACCCAGTACTTC. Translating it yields CASILLAGGPETQYF.

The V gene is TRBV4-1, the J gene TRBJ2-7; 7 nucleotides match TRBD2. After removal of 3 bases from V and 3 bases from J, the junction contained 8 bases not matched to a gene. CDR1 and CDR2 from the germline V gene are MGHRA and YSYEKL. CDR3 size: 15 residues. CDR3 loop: CASSQATSEYYEQYF. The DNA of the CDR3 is TGCGCCAGCAGCCAGGCTACTAGCGAATACTACGAGCAGTACTTC.